Each of the 5 T cell receptor beta chains below was sequenced from the same sample in a study of blood T cell repertoires in COVID-19. Profiling relied on immunoSEQ multiplex PCR, and the TCRdb table lists in-frame clones only, not all of them. This table has a few hundred thousand clones, more than 75% appearing once. The sample taken for sequencing was peripheral blood. These receptors were obtained from a man aged 80 or over with acute or convalescent COVID-19.

The chain links TRBV28 to TRBJ2-1; D might be TRBD1 (5 bases). With 1 base removed from V and 14 bases from J, the gap between germline ends came to 12 bases. The CDR3 length is 12 residues. CDR1 MDHEN and CDR2 SYDVKM come from the germline V gene. The CDR3: CASSLFGRDKFF. The CDR3 nucleotides read TGTGCCAGCAGTTTATTTGGCAGGGATAAGTTCTTC.

The CDR3 spells CASSLAPVANEQFF. Here the CDR3 DNA reads TGTGCCAGCAGCTTAGCCCCCGTAGCAAATGAGCAGTTCTTC. This chain links TRBV11-3 with TRBJ2-1; D is unclear. The CDR3 length is 14 residues. Germline V lookup: CDR1 SGHNT, CDR2 YENEEA. V shed 1 base and J shed 7 bases, with 11 bases lying between them.

The chain combines TRBV11-3 with TRBJ2-3, with D possibly being TRBD2 (6 bases). This CDR3 is built from 15 residues. The germline V and J ends were trimmed by 5 bases and 3 bases, with 15 bases remaining between them. Germline CDR1 is SGHNT and CDR2 is YENEEA. The CDR3 DNA reads as TGTGCCAGCAGCCATTCCATTAGCGGTACAGATACGCAGTATTTT. Translating gives CASSHSISGTDTQYF.

The chain couples TRBV11-1 to TRBJ1-1; 8 bases are shared with TRBD1. The CDR3 is made up of 14 amino acids. From germline, CDR1 is SGHAT and CDR2 FQDESV (reference sequence). V was pared by 6 bases and J by 4 bases, with 7 bases of the junction left unmatched. CDR3 sequence (DNA): TGTGCCAGCAGGGACTGGACAGGGAGCACTGAAGCTTTCTTT. Its protein is CASRDWTGSTEAFF.

The chain combines TRBV5-8 with TRBJ1-1; D is unclear. The CDR3 extends over 13 amino acids. V gave up 1 base and J gave up 5 bases, with 9 bases separating them. Germline V gene data show CDR1 as SGHTS and CDR2 as YDEGEE. The chain's CDR3 is CASSLSRGTEAFF. CDR3 coding DNA: TGTGCCAGCAGCTTGTCCCGAGGAACTGAAGCTTTCTTT.